This TCR beta chain emerged from a study of blood T cell repertoires in COVID-19. Background on the study: Specimens from acute and convalescent COVID-19 originated in the United States, Italy and Spain. Sample material is recorded as cDNA or gDNA derived from T cells, B-cell-depleted T cells, or PBMCs.

Here immunoSEQ multiplex PCR was the method, and the copy in TCRdb shows in-frame clones only, minus some. The top ten clones hold about 2.2% of a sample with around 280,000 clones, approximately 86% of them seen once. Germline CDR1 reads SGHTA; CDR2 reads FQGNSA. Trimming left V 5 bases short and J 2 bases short, with 16 bases between. This CDR3 has 15 amino acids. The clonotype originates from a woman aged 45-59 years who had recovered from COVID-19. This chain links TRBV7-2 with TRBJ2-7, with a tentative D call TRBD2 (6 bases). The sample taken for sequencing was peripheral blood. CDR3 in amino acids: CASSPQTGGAYEQYF. The CDR3 region has the DNA TGTGCCAGCAGCCCCCAGACCGGGGGTGCCTACGAGCAGTACTTC.